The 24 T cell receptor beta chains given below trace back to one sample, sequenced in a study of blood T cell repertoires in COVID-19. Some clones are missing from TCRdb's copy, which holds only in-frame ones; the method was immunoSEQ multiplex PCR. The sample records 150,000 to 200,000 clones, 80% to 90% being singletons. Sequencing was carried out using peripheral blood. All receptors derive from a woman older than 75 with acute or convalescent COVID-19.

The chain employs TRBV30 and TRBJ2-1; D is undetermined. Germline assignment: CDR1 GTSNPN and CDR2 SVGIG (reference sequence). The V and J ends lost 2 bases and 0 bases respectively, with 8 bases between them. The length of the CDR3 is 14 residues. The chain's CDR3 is CAWSLRLSYNEQFF. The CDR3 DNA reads TGTGCCTGGAGTTTGAGACTCTCCTACAATGAGCAGTTCTTC.

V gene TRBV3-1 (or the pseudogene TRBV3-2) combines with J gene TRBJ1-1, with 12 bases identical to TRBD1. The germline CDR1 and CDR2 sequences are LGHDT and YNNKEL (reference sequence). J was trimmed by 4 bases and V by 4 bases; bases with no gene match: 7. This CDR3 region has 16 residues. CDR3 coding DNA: TGTGCCAGCAGCCCAGGGACAGGGGGCTGGGTCACTGAAGCTTTCTTT. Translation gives CASSPGTGGWVTEAFF.

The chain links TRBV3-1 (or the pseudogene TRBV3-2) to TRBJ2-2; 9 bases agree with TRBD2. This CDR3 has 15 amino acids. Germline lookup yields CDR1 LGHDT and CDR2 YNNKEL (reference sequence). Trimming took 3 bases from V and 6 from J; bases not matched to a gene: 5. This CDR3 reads CASSQDLAGAGELFF. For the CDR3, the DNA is TGTGCCAGCAGCCAGGATTTAGCGGGGGCCGGGGAGCTGTTTTTT.

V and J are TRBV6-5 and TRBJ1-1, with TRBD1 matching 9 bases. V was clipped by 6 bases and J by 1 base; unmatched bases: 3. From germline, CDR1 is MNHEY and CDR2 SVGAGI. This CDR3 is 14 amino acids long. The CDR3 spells CASRGTGRNTEAFF. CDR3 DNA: TGTGCCAGCAGGGGGACAGGGAGGAACACTGAAGCTTTCTTT.

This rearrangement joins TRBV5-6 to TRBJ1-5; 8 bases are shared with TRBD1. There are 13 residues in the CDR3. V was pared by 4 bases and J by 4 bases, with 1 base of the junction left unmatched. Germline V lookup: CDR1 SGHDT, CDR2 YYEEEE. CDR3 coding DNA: TGTGCCAGCAGCGGGACAGGTAATCAGCCCCAGCATTTT. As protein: CASSGTGNQPQHF.

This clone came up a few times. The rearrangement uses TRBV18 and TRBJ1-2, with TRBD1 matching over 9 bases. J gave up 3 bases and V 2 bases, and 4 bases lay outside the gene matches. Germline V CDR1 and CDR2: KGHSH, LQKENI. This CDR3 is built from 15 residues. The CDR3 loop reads CASSPEGQGYYGYTF. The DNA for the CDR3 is TGTGCCAGCTCACCAGAGGGACAGGGCTACTATGGCTACACCTTC.

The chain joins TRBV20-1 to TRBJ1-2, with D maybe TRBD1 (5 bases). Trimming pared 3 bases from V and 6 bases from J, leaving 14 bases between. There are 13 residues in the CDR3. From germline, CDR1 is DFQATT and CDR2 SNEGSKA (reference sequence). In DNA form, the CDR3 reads TGCAGTGCTAGTCGCACAGGTTACGATGGCTACACCTTC. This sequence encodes CSASRTGYDGYTF.

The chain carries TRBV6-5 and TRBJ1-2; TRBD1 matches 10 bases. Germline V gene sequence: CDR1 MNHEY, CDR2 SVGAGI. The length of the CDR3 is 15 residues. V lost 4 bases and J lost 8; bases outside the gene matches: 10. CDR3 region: CASSWQRQGAGGYTF. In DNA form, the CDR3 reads TGTGCCAGCAGTTGGCAAAGACAGGGGGCTGGGGGCTACACCTTC.

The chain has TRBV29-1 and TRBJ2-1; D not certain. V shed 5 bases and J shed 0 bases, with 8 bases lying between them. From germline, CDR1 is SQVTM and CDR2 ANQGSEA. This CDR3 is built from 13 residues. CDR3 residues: CSVLDSSYNEQFF. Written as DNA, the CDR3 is TGCAGCGTTTTAGATAGCTCCTACAATGAGCAGTTCTTC.

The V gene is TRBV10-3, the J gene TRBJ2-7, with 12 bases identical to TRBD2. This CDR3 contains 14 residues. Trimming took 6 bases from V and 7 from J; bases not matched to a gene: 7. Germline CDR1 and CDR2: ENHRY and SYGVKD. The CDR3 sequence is CAIRPGTSGFEQYF. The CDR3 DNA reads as TGTGCCATCAGACCCGGGACTAGCGGGTTTGAGCAGTACTTC.

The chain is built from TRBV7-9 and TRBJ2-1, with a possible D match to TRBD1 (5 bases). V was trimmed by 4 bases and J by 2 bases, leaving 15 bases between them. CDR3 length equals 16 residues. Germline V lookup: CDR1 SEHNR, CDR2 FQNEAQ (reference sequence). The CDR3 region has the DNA TGTGCCAGCAGCTCTTTTCGACAGCGTCCCTACAATGAGCAGTTCTTC. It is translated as CASSSFRQRPYNEQFF.

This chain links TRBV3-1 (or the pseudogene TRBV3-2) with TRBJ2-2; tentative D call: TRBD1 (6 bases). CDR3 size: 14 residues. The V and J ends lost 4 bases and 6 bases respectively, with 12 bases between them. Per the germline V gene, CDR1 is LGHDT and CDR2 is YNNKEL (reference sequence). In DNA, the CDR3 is TGTGCCAGCAGCCTACAGGGTTCCGCCGGGGAGCTGTTTTTT. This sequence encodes CASSLQGSAGELFF.

The DNA for the CDR3 is TGCGCCAGCACTTCCAGCGGGAGCTCCGAGCAGTACTTC. Translation: CASTSSGSSEQYF. The chain joins TRBV10-1 to TRBJ2-7; TRBD2 matches 8 bases. Trimming at V came to 7 bases and at J to 6 bases, leaving 8 bases not matched to a gene. CDR3 length equals 13 residues. The V gene's germline CDR1 is WNHNN and CDR2 SYGVQD (reference sequence).

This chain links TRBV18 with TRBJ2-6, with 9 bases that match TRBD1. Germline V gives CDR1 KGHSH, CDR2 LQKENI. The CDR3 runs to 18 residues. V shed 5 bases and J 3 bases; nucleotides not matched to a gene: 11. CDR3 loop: CASSGAGTGISGANVLTF. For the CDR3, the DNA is TGTGCCAGCTCAGGAGCCGGGACAGGGATTAGTGGGGCCAACGTCCTGACTTTC. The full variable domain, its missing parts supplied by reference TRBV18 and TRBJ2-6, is NAGVMQNPRHLVRRRGQEARLRCSPMKGHSHVYWYRQLPEEGLKFMVYLQKENIIDESGMPKERFSAEFPKEGPSILRIQQVVRGDSAAYFCASSGAGTGISGANVLTFGAGSRLTVL.

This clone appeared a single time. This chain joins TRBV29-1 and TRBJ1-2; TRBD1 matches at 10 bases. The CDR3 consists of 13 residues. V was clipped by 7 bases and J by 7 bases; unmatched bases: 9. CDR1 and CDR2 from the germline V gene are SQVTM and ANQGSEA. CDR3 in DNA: TGCAGCGGCGCCGGGACAGGGGTGGGTGGCTACACCTTC. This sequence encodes CSGAGTGVGGYTF.

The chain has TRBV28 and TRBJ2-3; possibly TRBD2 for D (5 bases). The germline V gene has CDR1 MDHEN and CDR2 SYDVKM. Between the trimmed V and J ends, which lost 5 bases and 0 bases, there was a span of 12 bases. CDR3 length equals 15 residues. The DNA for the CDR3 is TGTGCCAGCAGTATGTCGGGATCTAGCACAGATACGCAGTATTTT. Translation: CASSMSGSSTDTQYF.

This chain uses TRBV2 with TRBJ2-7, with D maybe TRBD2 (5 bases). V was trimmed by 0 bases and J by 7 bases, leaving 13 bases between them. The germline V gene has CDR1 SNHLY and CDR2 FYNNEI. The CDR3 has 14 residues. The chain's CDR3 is CASSEASVSGEQYF. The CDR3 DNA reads TGTGCCAGCAGTGAAGCCAGTGTTTCGGGAGAGCAGTACTTC. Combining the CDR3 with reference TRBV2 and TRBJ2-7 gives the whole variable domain EPEVTQTPSHQVTQMGQEVILRCVPISNHLYFYWYRQILGQKVEFLVSFYNNEISEKSEIFDDQFSVERPDGSNFTLKIRSTKLEDSAMYFCASSEASVSGEQYFGPGTRLTVT.

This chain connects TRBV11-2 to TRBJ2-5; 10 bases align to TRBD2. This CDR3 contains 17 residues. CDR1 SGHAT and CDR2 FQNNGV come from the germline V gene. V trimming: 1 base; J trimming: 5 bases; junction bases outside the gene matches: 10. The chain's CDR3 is CASSLGILTSGKETQYF. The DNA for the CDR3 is TGTGCCAGCAGCTTAGGGATCCTCACTAGCGGGAAGGAGACCCAGTACTTC.

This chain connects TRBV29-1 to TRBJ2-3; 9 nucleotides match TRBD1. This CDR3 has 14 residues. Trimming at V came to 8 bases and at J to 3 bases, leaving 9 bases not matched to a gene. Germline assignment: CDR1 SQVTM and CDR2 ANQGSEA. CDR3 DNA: TGCAGCTCCCTCGACAGGGGGGGGACAGATACGCAGTATTTT. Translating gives CSSLDRGGTDTQYF.

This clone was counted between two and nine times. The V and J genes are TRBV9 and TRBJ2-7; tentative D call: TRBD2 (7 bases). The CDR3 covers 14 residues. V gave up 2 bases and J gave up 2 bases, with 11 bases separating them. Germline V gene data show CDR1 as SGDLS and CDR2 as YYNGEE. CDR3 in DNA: TGTGCCAGCAGCGTGGGAGGGGGACCCTACGAGCAGTACTTC. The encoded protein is CASSVGGGPYEQYF.

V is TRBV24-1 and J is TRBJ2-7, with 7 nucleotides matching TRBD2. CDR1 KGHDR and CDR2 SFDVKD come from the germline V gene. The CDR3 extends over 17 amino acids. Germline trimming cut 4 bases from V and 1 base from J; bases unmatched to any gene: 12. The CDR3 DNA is TGTGCCACCAGTGAGGGACGGTCGGGGGGTGAGTCCTACGAGCAGTACTTC. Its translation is CATSEGRSGGESYEQYF.

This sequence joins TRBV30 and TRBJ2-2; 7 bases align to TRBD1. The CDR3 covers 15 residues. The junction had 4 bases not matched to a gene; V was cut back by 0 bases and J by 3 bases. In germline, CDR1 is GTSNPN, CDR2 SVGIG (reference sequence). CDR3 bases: TGTGCCTGGAGTGTACAGGGGTACTACACCGGGGAGCTGTTTTTT. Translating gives CAWSVQGYYTGELFF.

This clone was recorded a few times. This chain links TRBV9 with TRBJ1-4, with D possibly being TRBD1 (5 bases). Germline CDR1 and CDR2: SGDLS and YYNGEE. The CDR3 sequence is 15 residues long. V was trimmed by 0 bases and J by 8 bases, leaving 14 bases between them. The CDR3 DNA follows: TGTGCCAGCAGCGTAGCGGGGGACCCCTGGGAAAAACTGTTTTTT. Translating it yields CASSVAGDPWEKLFF.

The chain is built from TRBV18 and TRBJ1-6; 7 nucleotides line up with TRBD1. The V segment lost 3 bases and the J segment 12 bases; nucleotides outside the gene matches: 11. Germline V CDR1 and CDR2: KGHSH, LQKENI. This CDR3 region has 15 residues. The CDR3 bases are TGTGCCAGCTCACCTCGGGACAGTACCTACGAACCCCTCCACTTT. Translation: CASSPRDSTYEPLHF.